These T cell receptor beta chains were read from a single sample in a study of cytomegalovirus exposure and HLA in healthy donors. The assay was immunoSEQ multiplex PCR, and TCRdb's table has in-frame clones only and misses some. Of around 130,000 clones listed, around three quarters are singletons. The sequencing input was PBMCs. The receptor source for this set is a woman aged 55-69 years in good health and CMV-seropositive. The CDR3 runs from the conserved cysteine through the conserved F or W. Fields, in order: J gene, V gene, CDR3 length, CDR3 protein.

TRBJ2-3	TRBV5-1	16	CASSLGLAGGPSTQYF
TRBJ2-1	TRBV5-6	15	CASRFGQGAFDEQFF
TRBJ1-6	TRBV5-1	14	CASSLDRVNSPLHF
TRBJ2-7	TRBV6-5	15	CASSYSSGLAYEQYF
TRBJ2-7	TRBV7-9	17	CSSSSSTSGGAGYEQYF
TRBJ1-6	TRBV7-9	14	CASNLNGDNSPLHF
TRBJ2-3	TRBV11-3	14	CASSLGDTSDTQYF
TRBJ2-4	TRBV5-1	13	CASSLPTGNIQYF
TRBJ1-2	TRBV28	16	CASSTVEGATNYGYTF
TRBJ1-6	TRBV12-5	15	CASAVGGSYNSPLHF
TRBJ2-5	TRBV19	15	CASSTRDSNQETQYF
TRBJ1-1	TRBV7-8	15	CASSFLAGAITEAFF
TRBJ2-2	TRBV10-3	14	CAISDSGPTGELFF
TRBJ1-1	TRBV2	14	CASISRQGAWGAFF
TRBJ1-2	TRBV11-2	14	CASSLAGQRYGYTF
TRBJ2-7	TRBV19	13	CASSKASPYEQYF
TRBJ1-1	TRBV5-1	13	CASSFTGGTEAFF
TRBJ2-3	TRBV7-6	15	CASSDRSQIRDTQYF
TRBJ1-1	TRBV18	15	CASSPSQGRNTEAFF
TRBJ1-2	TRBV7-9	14	CASTNPYGERGYTF
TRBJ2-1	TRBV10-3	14	CAISEGNSGNEQFF
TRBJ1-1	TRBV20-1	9	CSAVAEAFF
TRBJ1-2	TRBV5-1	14	CASSLDIPNYGYTF
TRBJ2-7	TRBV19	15	CASSISRQHPYEQYF
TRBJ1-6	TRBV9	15	CASSGQGASNSPLHF
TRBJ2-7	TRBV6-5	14	CASSLAGGLVEQYF
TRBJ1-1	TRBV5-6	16	CASSLGDRGLNTEAFF
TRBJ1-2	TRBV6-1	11	CASIAVYGYTF
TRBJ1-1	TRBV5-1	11	CASSPGNEAFF
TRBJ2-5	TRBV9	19	CASSVESTRIGTWVETQYF
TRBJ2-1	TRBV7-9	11	CAAQGVDEQFF
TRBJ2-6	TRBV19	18	CASSIAWTAFIGANVLTF
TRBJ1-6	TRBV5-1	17	CASPLGPRPIGNSPLHF
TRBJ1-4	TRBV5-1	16	CASSNRDRTTNEKLFF
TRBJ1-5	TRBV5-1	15	CASSLSGGDGQPQHF
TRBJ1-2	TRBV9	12	CASSVGTGYYTF
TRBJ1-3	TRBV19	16	CASSPGQGLSGNTIYF
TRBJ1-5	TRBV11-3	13	CASSRGQEQPQHF
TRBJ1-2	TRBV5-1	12	CASSTRQDGYTF
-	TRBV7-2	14	CASSLAGGAYEQYF
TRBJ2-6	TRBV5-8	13	CASSFYGANVLTF
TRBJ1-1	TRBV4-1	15	CASSQVGQLNTEAFF
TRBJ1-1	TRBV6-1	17	CASSEDRGLFLDTEAFF
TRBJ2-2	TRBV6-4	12	CASSEEGTVLFF
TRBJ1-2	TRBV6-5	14	CASRPGQGRDGYTF
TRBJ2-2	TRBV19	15	CASSMKGGTAGELFF
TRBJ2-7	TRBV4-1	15	CASSGPPRGVYEQYF
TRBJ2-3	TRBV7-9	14	CASSLEWGTDTQYF
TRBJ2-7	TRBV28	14	CASSPGQGMYEQYF